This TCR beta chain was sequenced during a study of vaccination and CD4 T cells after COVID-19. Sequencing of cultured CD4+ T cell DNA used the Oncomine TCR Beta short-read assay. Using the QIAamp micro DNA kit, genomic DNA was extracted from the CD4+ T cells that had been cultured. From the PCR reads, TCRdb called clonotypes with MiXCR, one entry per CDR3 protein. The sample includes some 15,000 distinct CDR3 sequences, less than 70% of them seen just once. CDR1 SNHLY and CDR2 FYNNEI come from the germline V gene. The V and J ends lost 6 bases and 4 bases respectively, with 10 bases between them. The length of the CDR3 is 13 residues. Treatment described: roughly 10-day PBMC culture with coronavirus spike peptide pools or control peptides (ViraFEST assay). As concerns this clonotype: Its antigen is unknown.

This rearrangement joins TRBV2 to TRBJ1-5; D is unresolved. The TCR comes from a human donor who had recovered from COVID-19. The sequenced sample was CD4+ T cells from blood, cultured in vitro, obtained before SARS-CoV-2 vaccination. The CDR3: CASRKGGNQPQHF. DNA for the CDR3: TGTGCCAGCAGGAAGGGAGGGAATCAGCCCCAGCATTTT.